These 30 T cell receptor beta chains were sequenced from one sample in a study of blood T cells in healthy people across ages (dated by TCRdb to the mid-2010s). Libraries were prepared through 5' RACE. Sequencing relied on an Illumina HiSeq 2500. A second roughly 6 to 11 cycle PCR used a sample-barcoded 5' primer and a J-beta primer mix. The public reads were reanalyzed by TCRdb: fastp trimming at Q25, MiXCR alignment, in-frame beta chains only. Each record represents a unique CDR3 protein, reported with the most common genes and DNA among its rows. For this sample there are roughly 1,700,000 distinct CDR3 sequences; approximately 28% appear just once. 7.7% of the sample goes to the ten largest clones. Material: blood. The receptor source for this set is a woman aged 25 to 39 in good health.

The J gene is TRBJ1-1, the V gene TRBV18; no clear D gene. The germline V gene encodes CDR1 KGHSH and CDR2 LQKENI. V gave up 2 bases and J gave up 5 bases, with 12 bases separating them. The CDR3 totals 14 residues. The CDR3 nucleotides read TGTGCCAGCTCACCAACGGACGGTGGGACTGAAGCTTTCTTT. It yields the protein CASSPTDGGTEAFF.

This clonotype was found a few times. V gene TRBV9 combines with J gene TRBJ1-4; 7 nucleotides match TRBD1. Germline trimming cut 3 bases from V and 7 bases from J; bases unmatched to any gene: 9. The CDR3 has 15 residues. Germline CDR1 reads SGDLS; CDR2 reads YYNGEE. This chain's CDR3 is CASSEGDRIPEKLFF. The CDR3 DNA is TGTGCCAGCAGCGAGGGGGACAGAATCCCTGAAAAACTGTTTTTT.

This clonotype was found a few times. J is TRBJ2-1 and V is TRBV11-2; TRBD1 is a possible D gene (6 bases). This CDR3 has 13 residues. Germline loops: CDR1 SGHAT, CDR2 FQNNGV. The V end lost 2 bases, the J end lost 8 bases, and 10 bases lay between the germline ends. This chain's CDR3 is CASSLLQGDEQFF. The CDR3 DNA follows: TGTGCCAGCAGCTTATTACAGGGTGATGAGCAGTTCTTC.

Turning to this clonotype: The junction does not match germline at one end; this may be a read error. This chain links TRBV7-2 with TRBJ2-5, with a possible D match to TRBD2 (6 bases). Germline CDR1 and CDR2: SGHTA and FQGNSA. The length of the CDR3 is 11 residues. CDR3 protein: CVSSRTTQQYF. Written as DNA, the CDR3 is TGTGTCAGCAGCCGGACTACACAGCAGTACTTC.

The chain combines TRBV15 with TRBJ1-4; D is undetermined. The CDR3 has 14 amino acids. Germline CDR1 is LNHNV and CDR2 is YYDKDF (reference sequence). V was trimmed by 7 bases and J by 0 bases, leaving 9 bases between them. CDR3 sequence reads: CATTRSPTNEKLFF. The CDR3, as DNA: TGTGCCACCACAAGGAGCCCAACTAATGAAAAACTGTTTTTT.

This chain uses TRBV7-2 with TRBJ2-7; perhaps D is TRBD1 or TRBD2 (5 bases each). V was shortened by 3 bases and J by 3 bases, with 15 bases between the two germline ends. Germline lookup yields CDR1 SGHTA and CDR2 FQGNSA. CDR3 length equals 15 residues. CDR3 loop: CASSLAHGAIYEQYF. CDR3 DNA: TGTGCCAGCAGCTTGGCACACGGGGCGATCTACGAGCAGTACTTC.

This clonotype turned up a few times. CDR3 amino acids: CASSPLGGGSGGSSYNEQFF. The CDR3 DNA reads TGTGCCAGCAGCCCCCTAGGGGGGGGTAGCGGGGGTAGCTCCTACAATGAGCAGTTCTTC. The chain uses TRBV12-3 or TRBV12-4 and TRBJ2-1; 9 nucleotides align to TRBD2. V lost 6 bases, J lost 0 bases, and 18 bases stayed unmatched. The CDR3 length is 20 residues.

A single count supports this clonotype. The chain combines TRBV29-1 with TRBJ2-1, with D possibly matching TRBD2 (5 bases). The CDR3 extends over 12 amino acids. Between the trimmed V and J ends, which lost 6 bases and 8 bases, there was a span of 14 bases. Per germline, CDR1 SQVTM and CDR2 ANQGSEA. The CDR3 DNA reads TGCAGCGTGTGGGAAGGAGGCGATGAGCAGTTCTTC. It codes for CSVWEGGDEQFF.

In its sample, this clonotype was seen a few times. The rearrangement uses TRBV20-1 and TRBJ2-5; possible D gene TRBD2, 5 bases. Germline V CDR1 and CDR2: DFQATT, SNEGSKA (reference sequence). Between the trimmed V and J ends, which lost 6 bases and 2 bases, there was a span of 16 bases. The CDR3 loop spans 14 amino acids. CDR3 residues: CSATTGSFQETQYF. The CDR3 region has the DNA TGCAGTGCCACGACGGGATCCTTTCAAGAGACCCAGTACTTC.

The chain has TRBV20-1 and TRBJ1-2; TRBD1 aligns across 9 bases. Germline-derived CDR1 and CDR2 are DFQATT and SNEGSKA (reference sequence). The CDR3 spans 12 residues. V was pared by 6 bases and J by 7 bases, with 6 bases of the junction left unmatched. The CDR3 bases are TGCAGTGCGGAACAGGGGGCAGCTGGCTACACCTTC. It yields the protein CSAEQGAAGYTF.

The sample holds a few counts of this clonotype. The rearrangement links TRBV6-6 to TRBJ2-1; D possibly matches TRBD1 or TRBD2 (5 bases each). The V end lost 5 bases, the J end lost 6 bases, and 14 bases lay between the germline ends. CDR1 and CDR2 from the germline V gene are MNHNY and SVGAGI (reference sequence). The CDR3 covers 14 residues. The chain's CDR3 is CASSTGTILNEQFF. For the CDR3, the DNA is TGTGCCAGCAGTACCGGGACGATCCTCAATGAGCAGTTCTTC.

Notes on this clonotype: This may stem from a read error, because a much larger clone lies one nucleotide away. This chain joins TRBV28 and TRBJ1-1; no definite D call. CDR3 size: 13 residues. The V gene's germline CDR1 is MDHEN and CDR2 SYDVKM. CDR3 in DNA: TGTGCCGGCAGTTTCGCCGGGAACACTGAAGCTTTCTTT. Its translation: CAGSFAGNTEAFF.

The sample holds many counts of this clonotype. V and J are TRBV6-5 and TRBJ2-7; D is unresolved. The CDR3 contains 13 residues. Trimming shortened V by 2 bases and J by 10 bases, and 15 bases separated the two germline ends. Per germline, CDR1 MNHEY and CDR2 SVGAGI. CDR3 DNA sequence: TGTGCCAGCAGTTACGAACGACGTGGGGTACAGTACTTC. Translation: CASSYERRGVQYF.

The chain links TRBV7-2 to TRBJ1-1; D is possibly TRBD1 (6 bases). CDR3 size: 15 residues. CDR1 is SGHTA, CDR2 FQGNSA, per germline. V shed 4 bases and J shed 1 base, with 13 bases lying between them. The CDR3 nucleotides read TGTGCCAGCAGCTCTAGGGGGATGTCGAACACTGAAGCTTTCTTT. It encodes CASSSRGMSNTEAFF.

A remark on this clonotype: At one boundary the junction diverges from the germline segment, which might be a read error. The genes are TRBV9 and TRBJ2-3; D perhaps matches TRBD1 (6 bases). The germline CDR1 and CDR2 sequences are SGDLS and YYNGEE. This CDR3 region has 15 residues. The CDR3 DNA sequence: TGTGCCAGCAGCGTAGACAGGGTCGGCACAGACACGCAGTATTTT. Its protein product is CASSVDRVGTDTQYF.

The CDR3 DNA reads as TGCGCCAGCATCGTGACCCTGACGGTGCAGTACTTC. The encoded protein is CASIVTLTVQYF. The chain is built from TRBV23-1 and TRBJ2-5; D is unclear. TRBV23-1 belongs to the ORF category, with a function that is uncertain. V was pared by 7 bases and J by 11 bases, with 17 bases between. The CDR3 covers 12 residues.

This rearrangement joins TRBV2 to TRBJ1-2, with D uncertain. Germline assignment: CDR1 SNHLY and CDR2 FYNNEI. The ends were cut back, 8 bases at V and 4 bases at J, with 17 bases in the middle. This CDR3 is built from 14 residues. In DNA form, the CDR3 reads TGTGCCAGCGCCTCGGGCCTCCCCGGCTATGGCTACACCTTC. This codes for CASASGLPGYGYTF.

The genes are TRBV7-2 and TRBJ2-3; 16 bases align to TRBD2. Germline loops: CDR1 SGHTA, CDR2 FQGNSA. CDR3 length: 19 amino acids. Germline trimming cut 4 bases from V and 3 bases from J; bases unmatched to any gene: 10. CDR3 in amino acids: CASSYILPGLAGGTDTQYF. CDR3 nucleotides: TGTGCCAGCAGCTACATTTTACCGGGACTAGCGGGAGGGACAGATACGCAGTATTTT.

The chain has TRBV12-3 or TRBV12-4 and TRBJ2-1; 9 bases are shared with TRBD1. This CDR3 comprises 16 residues. V lost 4 bases to trimming and J lost 12 bases; unmatched junction nucleotides: 16. The CDR3 region is CASSSPGQGTFDGQFF. CDR3 nucleotides: TGTGCCAGCAGTTCACCGGGACAGGGTACGTTCGATGGGCAGTTCTTC.

About this clonotype itself: Because the CDR3's place on the DNA is in doubt, the DNA is left out and the CDR3 is given as listed by TCRdb. Here the CDR3 reads CASSQPRAANEKLFFGSGNEQFF. The rearrangement joins TRBV4-2 to TRBJ2-1; TRBD2 is taken as the D call from the table, unchecked against the DNA. Germline V lookup: CDR1 LGHNA, CDR2 YNFKEQ. Including both end residues, the CDR3 is 23 amino acids long.

This chain links TRBV12-3 or TRBV12-4 with TRBJ2-1; D unresolved. V shed 2 bases and J shed 9 bases, with 11 bases lying between them. CDR3 length equals 13 residues. CDR3: CASSLSNPSEQFF. The CDR3 DNA reads TGTGCCAGCAGTTTATCCAACCCGAGTGAGCAGTTCTTC.

This clonotype was recorded a few times. The rearrangement joins TRBV30 to TRBJ2-3, with D unresolved. The CDR3 spans 14 residues. Germline CDR1 is GTSNPN and CDR2 is SVGIG (reference sequence). Trimming left V 2 bases short and J 0 bases short, with 9 bases between. The CDR3 coding sequence is TGTGCCTGGAGTTTTACGGTTAGCACAGATACGCAGTATTTT. This codes for CAWSFTVSTDTQYF.

This clonotype occurred many times. The gene calls are TRBV12-3 or TRBV12-4 and TRBJ1-5; no clear D. Trimming stripped 2 bases from V and 5 bases from J, with 10 bases between. The CDR3 loop spans 14 amino acids. The chain's CDR3 is CASSLRGTDQPQHF. Here the CDR3 DNA reads TGTGCCAGCAGTTTACGGGGTACCGATCAGCCCCAGCATTTT.

This clonotype showed up many times. The chain joins TRBV7-2 to TRBJ2-3, with 12 bases fitting TRBD1. V was clipped by 3 bases and J by 4 bases; unmatched bases: 2. Germline V gene data show CDR1 as SGHTA and CDR2 as FQGNSA. This CDR3 spans 15 amino acids. The CDR3 sequence is CASSLGQGASDTQYF. The CDR3 DNA sequence: TGTGCCAGCAGCTTGGGACAGGGGGCTTCAGATACGCAGTATTTT.

The V gene is TRBV7-9, the J gene TRBJ2-7; D remains unclear. The V gene lost 1 base and the J gene lost 9 bases, with 13 bases spanning the gap. Germline lookup yields CDR1 SEHNR and CDR2 FQNEAQ (reference sequence). The CDR3 spans 13 residues. The CDR3 here is CASSLDGPQGQYF. CDR3 nucleotides: TGTGCCAGCAGCTTAGACGGCCCTCAAGGGCAGTACTTC. Together with reference TRBV7-9 and TRBJ2-7, the CDR3 gives the full variable domain: DTGVSQNPRHKITKRGQNVTFRCDPISEHNRLYWYRQTLGQGPEFLTYFQNEAQLEKSRLLSDRFSAERPKGSFSTLEIQRTEQGDSAMYLCASSLDGPQGQYFGPGTRLTVT.

The chain employs TRBV7-6 and TRBJ2-4; 7 nucleotides align to TRBD1. The germline V gene has CDR1 SGHVS and CDR2 FNYEAQ. V was pared by 4 bases and J by 13 bases, with 13 bases of the junction left unmatched. This CDR3 region has 14 residues. CDR3 bases: TGTGCCAGCAGCTCCGACAGGGTAGAGTACAAGCAGTACTTC. Protein sequence: CASSSDRVEYKQYF. Variable domain in full (rest from reference TRBV7-6 and TRBJ2-4): GAGVSQSPRYKVTKRGQDVALRCDPISGHVSLYWYRQALGQGPEFLTYFNYEAQQDKSGLPNDRFSAERPEGSISTLTIQRTEQRDSAMYRCASSSDRVEYKQYFGAGTRLSVL.

This sequence joins TRBV18 and TRBJ2-6; perhaps TRBD1 as D (5 bases). Looked up from germline, CDR1 is KGHSH and CDR2 is LQKENI. This CDR3 region has 17 residues. V was pared by 1 base and J by 2 bases, with 12 bases between. In DNA, the CDR3 is TGTGCCAGCTCACCACGGACGACAGCCACTGGGGCCAACGTCCTGACTTTC. Translation gives CASSPRTTATGANVLTF.

The table lists this clonotype with a few counts. This chain joins TRBV24-1 and TRBJ1-5; possible D gene TRBD1, 5 bases. Germline loops: CDR1 KGHDR, CDR2 SFDVKD. V shed 4 bases and J shed 7 bases, with 10 bases lying between them. The CDR3 spans 13 residues. The CDR3: CATSDRAGQPQHF. The CDR3 region has the DNA TGTGCCACCAGTGACAGGGCTGGGCAGCCCCAGCATTTT.

V usage is TRBV5-1 and J usage is TRBJ2-5; D tentatively fits TRBD1 or TRBD2 (5 bases each). The CDR3 is made up of 15 amino acids. The ends were cut back, 4 bases at V and 2 bases at J, with 15 bases in the middle. CDR1 and CDR2 (germline): SGHRS, YFSETQ. The CDR3 is CASSGGRTVQETQYF. CDR3 nucleotides: TGCGCCAGCAGCGGGGGACGGACCGTTCAAGAGACCCAGTACTTC.

The gene calls are TRBV5-1 and TRBJ2-5; D is possibly TRBD1 (6 bases). CDR3 size: 15 residues. Trimming removed 4 bases from V and 2 bases from J, with 15 bases in between. CDR1 is SGHRS, CDR2 YFSETQ, per germline. CDR3 region: CASSPPDRQQETQYF. In DNA, the CDR3 is TGCGCCAGCAGCCCCCCCGACAGGCAACAAGAGACCCAGTACTTC.